A selection of T cell receptor beta chains follows, all from one sample in a study of T cells in Graves' hyperthyroidism and ophthalmopathy. TCRdb ran MiXCR on the multiplex PCR reads and lists one entry per CDR3 protein. Here the sample spans about 550,000 distinct CDR3 sequences, roughly 20% being singletons. Sequencing used blood. The receptor source for this set is a man between 18 and 29 years old with Graves' hyperthyroidism. Each CDR3 is given with its conserved first and last residue. The order of the fields is D gene, J gene, clone size, V gene, CDR3 protein, CDR3 DNA. D genes are given only for firm matches. Clone size is not always given. Where it is, it says once, few, many or a class for expanded clones.

>NA|TRBJ1-6|many|TRBV28
CASSYRTPQTYNSPLHF
TGTGCCAGCAGTTACCGCACACCGCAAACTTATAATTCACCCCTCCACTTT
>NA|TRBJ2-7|many|TRBV5-1
CASSSRSRGHEQYF
TGCGCCAGCAGCTCCAGGTCCAGGGGCCACGAGCAGTACTTC
>NA|TRBJ1-3|NA|TRBV7-2
CASSPRVGSGNTIYF
TGTGCCAGCAGCCCCCGCGTGGGGTCCGGAAACACCATATATTTT
>NA|TRBJ2-7|NA|TRBV28
CASSLPGNEQYF
TGTGCCAGCAGTTTACCAGGGAACGAGCAGTACTTC
>TRBD1|TRBJ2-5|NA|TRBV20-1
CSASDRYQETEYF
TGCAGTGCGTCGGACAGGTACCAAGAGACCGAGTACTTC
>TRBD2|TRBJ2-2|many|TRBV12-3/TRBV12-4
CASSSPELAGGRELFF
TGTGCCAGCAGTTCCCCGGAGCTAGCGGGGGGTAGGGAGCTGTTTTTT
>NA|TRBJ1-1|many|TRBV3-1
CASSQEAPEAFF
TGTGCCAGCAGCCAAGAGGCTCCTGAAGCTTTCTTT
>TRBD1|TRBJ1-2|NA|TRBV28
CASSSQQGLYGYTF
TGTGCCAGCAGTTCACAACAGGGGTTATATGGCTACACCTTC
>NA|TRBJ1-1|NA|TRBV7-2
CASSSERRGEAFF
TGTGCCAGCAGTTCGGAAAGGAGGGGGGAAGCTTTCTTT
>NA|TRBJ1-1|many|TRBV12-3/TRBV12-4
CASSFGGGNMNTEAFF
TGTGCCAGCAGCTTCGGCGGGGGGAACATGAACACTGAAGCTTTCTTT
>NA|TRBJ1-2|many|TRBV6-2/TRBV6-3
CASSPNYGYTF
TGTGCCAGCAGTCCCAACTATGGCTACACCTTC
>TRBD1|TRBJ2-2|many|TRBV5-1
CASSKTPGQGGPGELFF
TGCGCCAGCAGCAAAACTCCGGGACAGGGAGGACCCGGGGAGCTGTTTTTT
>TRBD1|TRBJ1-1|many|TRBV2
CASSGAGQVNTEAFF
TGTGCCAGCAGCGGAGCGGGACAGGTGAACACTGAAGCTTTCTTT
>NA|TRBJ2-7|many|TRBV7-2
CASSTARVVGYEQYF
TGTGCCAGCAGCACAGCTAGGGTGGTGGGATACGAGCAGTACTTC
>NA|TRBJ1-2|NA|TRBV6-1
CASKDSLNLYTF
TGTGCCAGCAAAGACAGCCTCAATCTCTACACCTTC
>TRBD2|TRBJ2-7|NA|TRBV9
CASSVGASGPFSKQYF
TGTGCCAGCAGCGTAGGCGCTAGCGGGCCCTTCTCGAAGCAGTACTTC
>NA|TRBJ2-5|many|TRBV24-1
CATSDSRSTQYF
TGTGCCACCAGTGATTCGAGGTCGACCCAGTACTTC
>NA|TRBJ2-7|NA|TRBV7-8
CASSSPAGFAYEQYF
TGTGCCAGCAGCTCCCCGGCGGGTTTCGCCTACGAGCAGTACTTC
>TRBD1|TRBJ2-2|NA|TRBV20-1
CSADRDTGELFF
TGCAGTGCTGACAGGGACACCGGGGAGCTGTTTTTT
>TRBD1|TRBJ2-2|NA|TRBV7-8
CASSLSRGYGELFF
TGTGCCAGCAGCTTGAGCAGGGGGTATGGGGAGCTGTTTTTT
>TRBD1|TRBJ1-1|few|TRBV12-3/TRBV12-4
CASSHTGGVGEAFF
TGTGCCAGCAGTCACACAGGGGGCGTCGGTGAAGCTTTCTTT
>NA|TRBJ2-2|many|TRBV7-8
CASSFIRKNTGELFF
TGTGCCAGCAGCTTTATCAGGAAGAACACCGGGGAGCTGTTTTTT
>NA|TRBJ2-7|many|TRBV6-1
CASSGSGTYEQYF
TGTGCCAGCAGTGGCAGTGGAACCTACGAGCAGTACTTC
>TRBD1|TRBJ1-1|NA|TRBV7-9
CASSQGRGHTEAFF
TGTGCCAGCAGCCAGGGCAGGGGGCACACTGAAGCTTTCTTT
>NA|TRBJ2-1|few|TRBV5-5
CASRLGAIPSGEQFF
TGTGCCAGCAGACTGGGGGCCATCCCCTCGGGTGAGCAGTTCTTC
>NA|TRBJ1-1|many|TRBV6-1
CASSEASVSTEAFF
TGTGCCAGCAGTGAAGCTTCAGTATCCACTGAAGCTTTCTTT
>TRBD1|TRBJ2-7|many|TRBV19
CASSRRGQSYEQYF
TGTGCCAGTAGTCGCAGGGGGCAATCCTACGAGCAGTACTTC
>NA|TRBJ2-5|many|TRBV2
CASILTRGKETQYF
TGTGCCAGCATCCTGACCCGGGGCAAGGAGACTCAGTACTTC
>NA|TRBJ1-2|many|TRBV6-2/TRBV6-3
CASSYSLNYGYTF
TGTGCCAGCAGTTACTCTCTAAACTATGGCTACACCTTC
>NA|TRBJ1-1|many|TRBV20-1
CSAREQGETEAFF
TGCAGTGCTAGAGAACAGGGAGAAACTGAAGCTTTCTTT
>NA|TRBJ2-5|many|TRBV6-5
CASSTPGGRETQYF
TGTGCCAGCAGTACCCCGGGGGGCAGGGAGACCCAGTACTTC
>TRBD1|TRBJ1-1|many|TRBV6-1
CASSVQGGGNEAFF
TGTGCCAGCAGTGTTCAGGGGGGGGGAAACGAAGCTTTCTTT
>TRBD1|TRBJ1-2|many|TRBV7-9
CASNRGANDYGYTF
TGTGCCAGCAACAGGGGGGCGAACGACTATGGCTACACCTTC
>TRBD1|TRBJ1-5|NA|TRBV19
CASSPRDRGIHPQHF
TGTGCCAGTAGTCCTCGGGACAGGGGCATTCATCCCCAGCATTTT
>NA|TRBJ1-2|many|TRBV7-8
CASSLGGSGGWYGYTF
TGTGCCAGCAGCTTAGGCGGGTCGGGGGGCTGGTATGGCTACACCTTC
>NA|TRBJ1-3|NA|TRBV7-9
CASSLERLLGNTIYF
TGTGCCAGCAGCTTAGAAAGACTCCTTGGAAACACCATATATTTT
>TRBD2|TRBJ2-2|NA|TRBV7-2
CASSLRLAGVGTGELLF
TGTGCCAGCAGCTTGCGACTAGCGGGGGTGGGGACCGGGGAGCTGCTTTTT
>TRBD1|TRBJ2-7|NA|TRBV11-2
CASSLGLRGPPPYEQYF
TGTGCCAGCAGCTTAGGTTTGAGGGGGCCACCCCCCTACGAGCAGTACTTC
>NA|TRBJ2-2|many|TRBV2
CASSDPAPSRNTGELFF
TGTGCCAGCAGTGATCCGGCCCCCTCCAGGAACACCGGGGAGCTGTTTTTT
>TRBD1|TRBJ2-5|NA|TRBV5-1
CASSFRGQDGTQYF
TGCGCCAGCAGCTTCAGGGGGCAGGATGGGACCCAGTACTTC
>NA|TRBJ1-5|NA|TRBV12-3/TRBV12-4
CASTPGRGENQPQHF
TGCGCCAGCACCCCGGGACGGGGAGAAAATCAGCCCCAGCATTTT
>NA|TRBJ1-1|many|TRBV27
CASSSQVMNTEAFF
TGTGCCAGCAGTTCACAGGTCATGAACACTGAAGCTTTCTTT
>NA|TRBJ2-7|NA|TRBV10-3
CAIRTVGYEQYF
TGTGCCATCAGGACCGTAGGCTACGAGCAGTACTTC
>NA|TRBJ2-2|many|TRBV4-1
CASSQDPDRANTGELFF
TGCGCCAGCAGCCAAGATCCAGACAGAGCGAACACCGGGGAGCTGTTTTTT
>TRBD1|TRBJ2-7|few|TRBV11-1
CASSLVVGTGSYEQYF
TGTGCCAGCAGCTTAGTGGTTGGGACAGGGTCCTACGAGCAGTACTTC
>NA|TRBJ2-5|many|TRBV29-1
CSVGDIRRETQYF
TGCAGCGTTGGGGACATCAGACGAGAGACCCAGTACTTC
>TRBD2|TRBJ2-7|NA|TRBV20-1
CSARVGLAGGPDEQYF
TGCAGTGCTAGAGTGGGGCTAGCGGGGGGGCCAGACGAGCAGTACTTC
>NA|TRBJ2-2|few|TRBV6-2/TRBV6-3
CASSRRNGELFF
TGTGCCAGCAGCCGAAGAAACGGGGAGCTGTTTTTT